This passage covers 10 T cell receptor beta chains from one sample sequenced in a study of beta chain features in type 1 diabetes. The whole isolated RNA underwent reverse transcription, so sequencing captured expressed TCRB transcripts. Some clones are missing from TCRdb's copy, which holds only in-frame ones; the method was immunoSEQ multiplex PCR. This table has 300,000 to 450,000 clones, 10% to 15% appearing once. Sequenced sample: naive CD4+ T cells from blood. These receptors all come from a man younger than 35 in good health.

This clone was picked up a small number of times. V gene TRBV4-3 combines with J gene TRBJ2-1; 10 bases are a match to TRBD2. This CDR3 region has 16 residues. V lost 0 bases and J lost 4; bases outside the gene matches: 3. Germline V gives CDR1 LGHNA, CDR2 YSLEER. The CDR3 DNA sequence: TGCGCCAGCAGCCAAGAAATAGCGGGGGGATACAATGAGCAGTTCTTC. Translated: CASSQEIAGGYNEQFF.

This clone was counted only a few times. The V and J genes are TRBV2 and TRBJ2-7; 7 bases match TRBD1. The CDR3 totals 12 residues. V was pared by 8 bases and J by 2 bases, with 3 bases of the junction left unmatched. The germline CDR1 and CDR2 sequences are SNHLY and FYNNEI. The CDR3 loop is CASGTEAYEQYF. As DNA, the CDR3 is TGTGCCAGCGGGACAGAAGCCTACGAGCAGTACTTC.

The CDR3 protein is CASSVDGEDQPQHF. The CDR3 DNA follows: TGTGCCAGCAGCGTAGACGGGGAGGATCAGCCCCAGCATTTT. The chain uses TRBV9 and TRBJ1-5, with unresolved D. V was pared by 0 bases and J by 5 bases, with 9 bases between. The CDR3 runs 14 residues. Germline values: CDR1 SGDLS, CDR2 YYNGEE.

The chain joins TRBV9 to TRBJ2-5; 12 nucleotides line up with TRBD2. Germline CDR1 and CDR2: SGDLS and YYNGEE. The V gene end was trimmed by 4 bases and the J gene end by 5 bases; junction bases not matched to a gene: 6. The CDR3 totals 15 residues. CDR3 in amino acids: CASSPRLAGVETQYF. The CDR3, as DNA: TGTGCCAGCAGCCCACGACTAGCGGGAGTGGAGACCCAGTACTTC.

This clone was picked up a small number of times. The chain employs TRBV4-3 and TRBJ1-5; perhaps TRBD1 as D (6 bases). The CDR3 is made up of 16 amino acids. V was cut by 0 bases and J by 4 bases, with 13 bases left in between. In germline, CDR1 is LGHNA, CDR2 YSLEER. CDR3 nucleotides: TGCGCCAGCAGCCAAGACTGGAGACAGGAGAATCAGCCCCAGCATTTT. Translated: CASSQDWRQENQPQHF.

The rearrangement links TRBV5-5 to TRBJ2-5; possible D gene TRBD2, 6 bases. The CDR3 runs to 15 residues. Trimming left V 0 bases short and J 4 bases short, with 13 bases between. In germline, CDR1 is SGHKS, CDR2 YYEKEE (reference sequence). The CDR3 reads CASSLGPAGGETQYF. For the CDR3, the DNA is TGTGCCAGCAGCTTGGGTCCCGCCGGGGGAGAGACCCAGTACTTC.

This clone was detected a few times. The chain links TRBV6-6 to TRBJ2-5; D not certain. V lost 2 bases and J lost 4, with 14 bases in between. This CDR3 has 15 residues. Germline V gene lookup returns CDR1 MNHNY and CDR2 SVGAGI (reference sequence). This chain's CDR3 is CASSYAPGSAETQYF. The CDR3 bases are TGTGCCAGCAGTTACGCCCCGGGTTCGGCAGAGACCCAGTACTTC.

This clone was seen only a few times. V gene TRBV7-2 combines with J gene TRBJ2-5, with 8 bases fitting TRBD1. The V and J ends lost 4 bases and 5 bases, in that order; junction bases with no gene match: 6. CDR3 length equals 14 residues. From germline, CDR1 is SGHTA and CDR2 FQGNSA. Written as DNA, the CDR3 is TGTGCCAGCAGCTCCCGACAGGGGCAGGAGACCCAGTACTTC. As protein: CASSSRQGQETQYF.

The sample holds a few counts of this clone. CDR3 nucleotides: TGTGCCAGCAGATATGATCAGCGAAGGACAGATACGCAGTATTTT. Protein: CASRYDQRRTDTQYF. This chain uses TRBV6-6 with TRBJ2-3, with D hard to call. There are 15 residues in the CDR3. V was trimmed by 6 bases and J by 3 bases, leaving 16 bases between them. Germline CDR1 reads MNHNY; CDR2 reads SVGAGI (reference sequence).

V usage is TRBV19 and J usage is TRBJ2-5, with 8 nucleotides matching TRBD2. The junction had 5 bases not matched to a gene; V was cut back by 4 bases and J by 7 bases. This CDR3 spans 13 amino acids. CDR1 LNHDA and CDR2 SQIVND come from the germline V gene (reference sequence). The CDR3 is CASSTARGGTQYF. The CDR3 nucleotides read TGTGCCAGTAGTACGGCCCGGGGGGGGACCCAGTACTTC.